The source of this T cell receptor beta chain is a study of T cells in Graves' hyperthyroidism and ophthalmopathy. The overall study: Initial diagnosis, before any treatment, was when peripheral blood was collected.

Among the patients, aged 18 to 65, hyperthyroidism was newly diagnosed and had lasted under 2 months. This CDR3 spans 13 amino acids. V shed 5 bases and J shed 2 bases, with 9 bases lying between them. The germline V gene has CDR1 SNHLY and CDR2 FYNNEI. This clonotype was recorded at least ten times. Its antigen is unknown. Amplification of TCR beta CDR3 regions was performed using RNA transcripts as template. The HTBI primer set drove a first-round RT-PCR of the TCR CDR3. Each CDR3 protein is one row after TCRdb ran MiXCR on the multiplex PCR reads. The sample yields hundreds of thousands of distinct CDR3 sequences, around 15% seen once. Points from the study as a whole: Most thyroid clonotypes expanded above 0.001 were also detected in blood.

The clonotype comes from a woman aged 18 to 35 with Graves' hyperthyroidism. Sequenced: blood. V and J are TRBV2 and TRBJ2-5; no clear D gene. CDR3 sequence reads: CASSNSDQETQYF. The CDR3 region has the DNA TGTGCCAGCAGTAACAGCGATCAAGAGACCCAGTACTTC.